The 28 T cell receptor beta chains presented below share a single source sample, sequenced in a study of blood T cell repertoires in COVID-19. Repertoires were generated with immunoSEQ multiplex PCR, while TCRdb's copy carries only in-frame clones and drops some. The sample consists of about 150,000 clones, approximately 81% of them appearing once. Specimen: peripheral blood. The receptor set was obtained from a man aged 18 to 35 with active or convalescent COVID-19.

This clone has more than one count but fewer than ten. The chain employs TRBV5-4 and TRBJ1-3; D is uncertain. The germline V gene has CDR1 SGHNT and CDR2 YYREEE (reference sequence). Trimming took off 4 bases at V and 0 bases at J, with 11 bases between the two ends. The CDR3 runs to 15 residues. CDR3 sequence reads: CASSLDGRSGNTIYF. Written as DNA, the CDR3 is TGTGCCAGCAGCCTGGACGGTCGCTCTGGAAACACCATATATTTT. The whole variable domain, remainder taken from reference TRBV5-4 and TRBJ1-3, is ETGVTQSPTHLIKTRGQQVTLRCSSQSGHNTVSWYQQALGQGPQFIFQYYREEENGRGNFPPRFSGLQFPNYSSELNVNALELDDSALYLCASSLDGRSGNTIYFGEGSWLTVV.

The V gene is TRBV19, the J gene TRBJ1-5; TRBD1 might be the D (5 bases). Germline V gene lookup returns CDR1 LNHDA and CDR2 SQIVND (reference sequence). The CDR3 is made up of 15 amino acids. V was shortened by 4 bases and J by 0 bases, with 10 bases between the two germline ends. CDR3 bases: TGTGCCAGTAGTAAGACAGCTTATAGCAATCAGCCCCAGCATTTT. Residues: CASSKTAYSNQPQHF.

CDR3 region: CASSVVPRGLGTDTQYF. The CDR3 bases are TGCGCCAGCAGCGTTGTACCCCGGGGGTTAGGCACAGATACGCAGTATTTT. V gene TRBV5-1 combines with J gene TRBJ2-3, with D possibly being TRBD2 (6 bases). V lost 4 bases, J lost 1 base, and 19 bases lay in between. This CDR3 region has 17 residues. The germline gives CDR1 SGHRS, CDR2 YFSETQ.

The chain has TRBV6-2 or TRBV6-3 and TRBJ2-3; 14 nucleotides match TRBD2. Unmatched junction bases numbered 11, after V lost 5 bases and J lost 1 base. This CDR3 has 19 amino acids. Looked up from germline, CDR1 is MNHEY and CDR2 is SVGEGT. Here the CDR3 reads CASSQTSGRALRGTDTQYF. The DNA of the CDR3 is TGTGCCAGCAGTCAGACTAGCGGGAGGGCCCTGCGGGGCACAGATACGCAGTATTTT.

This chain joins TRBV19 and TRBJ2-7, with D tentatively TRBD2 (6 bases). The germline CDR1 and CDR2 sequences are LNHDA and SQIVND (reference sequence). V shed 9 bases and J shed 4 bases, with 16 bases lying between them. The CDR3 loop spans 13 amino acids. CDR3 sequence reads: CASQPGLHYEQYF. CDR3 in DNA: TGTGCCAGCCAACCGGGACTCCATTACGAGCAGTACTTC.

The V gene is TRBV4-2, the J gene TRBJ2-5; 10 positions match TRBD2. There are 16 residues in the CDR3. Germline lookup yields CDR1 LGHNA and CDR2 YNFKEQ. The V gene end was trimmed by 3 bases and the J gene end by 1 base; junction bases not matched to a gene: 5. In nucleotides, the CDR3 is TGTGCCAGCAGCCAGAGGGCTAGCGGGGGCCAAGAGACCCAGTACTTC. Encoded protein: CASSQRASGGQETQYF.

This chain joins TRBV6-5 and TRBJ1-6; TRBD1 might be the D (6 bases). Germline V gene lookup returns CDR1 MNHEY and CDR2 SVGAGI. Trimming cost V 7 bases and J 6 bases, with 16 bases left between them. This CDR3 region has 15 residues. The CDR3 nucleotides are TGTGCCAGCACCTCCTTGTTCAGGGGTAATTCACCCCTCCACTTT. Amino acids: CASTSLFRGNSPLHF.

The chain recombines TRBV5-5 with TRBJ1-5; D may be TRBD1 (5 bases). The CDR3 has 16 amino acids. Germline CDR1 reads SGHKS; CDR2 reads YYEKEE (reference sequence). V lost 0 bases to trimming and J lost 2 bases, with 12 bases between them. The CDR3 DNA reads TGTGCCAGCAGCTTGGAGGCAGGGCGAGGCAATCAGCCCCAGCATTTT. It is translated as CASSLEAGRGNQPQHF.

The V and J genes are TRBV29-1 and TRBJ2-7; TRBD1 matches 9 bases. Germline V CDR1 and CDR2: SQVTM, ANQGSEA. V shed 5 bases, J shed 2 bases, and the junction held 4 bases outside the gene matches. The CDR3 consists of 13 residues. CDR3 DNA sequence: TGCAGCGTTAACAGGGGGCCTACCTACGAGCAGTACTTC. Amino acids: CSVNRGPTYEQYF.

The J gene is TRBJ2-1, the V gene TRBV28; TRBD2 is a possible D gene (6 bases). CDR1 is MDHEN, CDR2 SYDVKM, per germline. The CDR3 extends over 15 amino acids. V was trimmed by 5 bases and J by 4 bases, leaving 15 bases between them. CDR3 coding DNA: TGTGCCAGCAGTAGGCCGGTGGGGGGATACAATGAGCAGTTCTTC. This translates into CASSRPVGGYNEQFF.

The chain is built from TRBV9 and TRBJ1-4; D possibly corresponds to TRBD1 (5 bases). Germline CDR1 SGDLS, CDR2 YYNGEE. The CDR3 consists of 15 residues. Trimming stripped 3 bases from V and 6 bases from J, with 15 bases between. CDR3 amino acids: CASSALGGGDEKLFF. DNA of the CDR3: TGTGCCAGCAGCGCCCTAGGAGGAGGGGATGAAAAACTGTTTTTT.

The chain is built from TRBV6-5 and TRBJ2-2; no clear D. CDR1 and CDR2 from the germline V gene are MNHEY and SVGAGI. CDR3 length equals 15 residues. The V gene lost 0 bases and the J gene lost 4 bases, with 9 bases spanning the gap. CDR3 residues: CASSYSESGTGELFF. The CDR3 region has the DNA TGTGCCAGCAGTTACTCAGAGTCAGGCACCGGGGAGCTGTTTTTT.

This clone was observed once. This rearrangement joins TRBV6-5 to TRBJ1-4; D gene ambiguous. CDR1 and CDR2 from the germline V gene are MNHEY and SVGAGI. Trimming cost V 6 bases and J 3 bases, with 8 bases left between them. There are 13 residues in the CDR3. The CDR3 protein is CASSRTSNEKLFF. The CDR3 DNA sequence: TGTGCCAGCAGCCGGACTTCTAATGAAAAACTGTTTTTT.

The chain has TRBV11-2 and TRBJ2-7; the D gene is possibly TRBD1 (6 bases). Germline V CDR1 and CDR2: SGHAT, FQNNGV. The CDR3 has 16 amino acids. Deletions cut 8 bases from V and 0 bases from J, with 20 bases between. The CDR3 loop reads CASVDRRDKNSYEQYF. The CDR3 DNA sequence: TGTGCCAGCGTCGACCGCCGGGACAAAAACTCCTACGAGCAGTACTTC.

The genes are TRBV5-5 and TRBJ2-7; 9 bases are shared with TRBD1. There are 15 residues in the CDR3. Unmatched junction bases numbered 10, after V lost 4 bases and J lost 5 bases. Per germline, CDR1 SGHKS and CDR2 YYEKEE (reference sequence). CDR3 loop: CASSGTPGQGHEQYF. Here the CDR3 DNA reads TGTGCCAGCAGCGGGACCCCGGGACAGGGACACGAGCAGTACTTC. Full variable domain (outside the CDR3, taken from reference TRBV5-5 and TRBJ2-7): DAGVTQSPTHLIKTRGQQVTLRCSPISGHKSVSWYQQVLGQGPQFIFQYYEKEERGRGNFPDRFSARQFPNYSSELNVNALLLGDSALYLCASSGTPGQGHEQYFGPGTRLTVT.

This chain joins TRBV6-4 and TRBJ1-2, with a possible D match to TRBD1 (5 bases). The CDR3 is made up of 15 amino acids. Germline V gene data show CDR1 as MRHNA and CDR2 as SNTAGT. Trimming cost V 3 bases and J 6 bases, with 17 bases left between them. The DNA of the CDR3 is TGTGCCAGCAGTGAGGGCCCCGGGGAGGGGAATGGCTACACCTTC. Its translation: CASSEGPGEGNGYTF.

The rearrangement uses TRBV6-1 and TRBJ2-3; 15 positions agree with TRBD2. This CDR3 contains 18 residues. V dropped 2 bases and J dropped 5; count of bases not matched to a gene: 8. Germline CDR1 is MNHNS and CDR2 is SASEGT. The CDR3 DNA reads TGTGCCAGCAGTGAATCCGCTTTGGGACTAGCGGGAGGAGATACGCAGTATTTT. Protein: CASSESALGLAGGDTQYF.

This clone was recorded once. The V gene is TRBV6-5, the J gene TRBJ2-2; no firm D call. The V end was cut by 0 bases, the J end by 2 bases, with 7 bases between. The CDR3 has 15 residues. The V gene's germline CDR1 is MNHEY and CDR2 SVGAGI. In DNA, the CDR3 is TGTGCCAGCAGTTACTCGTCTCCTAACACCGGGGAGCTGTTTTTT. Its translation: CASSYSSPNTGELFF.

This clone was detected once. The chain recombines TRBV14 with TRBJ2-4; 9 nucleotides agree with TRBD1. The J segment lost 7 bases and the V segment lost 4 bases, leaving 5 bases of the junction unmatched. Per the germline V gene, CDR1 is SGHDN and CDR2 is FVKESK. The CDR3 spans 14 residues. The CDR3 DNA sequence: TGTGCCAGCAGCCGTCCCGGGACAGGGAACATTCAGTACTTC. Its protein product is CASSRPGTGNIQYF.

The rearrangement uses TRBV5-1 and TRBJ2-5, with 8 bases matching TRBD1. With 4 bases clipped from V and 5 bases from J, the junction kept 4 bases outside the gene matches. The CDR3 totals 13 residues. Germline CDR1 and CDR2: SGHRS and YFSETQ. CDR3 nucleotide sequence: TGCGCCAGCAGCCCGACAGGGGTTGAGACCCAGTACTTC. This sequence encodes CASSPTGVETQYF.

Only a few counts were recorded for this clone. The chain uses TRBV28 and TRBJ2-5, with 11 positions matching TRBD1. Germline lookup yields CDR1 MDHEN and CDR2 SYDVKM. The CDR3 is made up of 16 amino acids. V shed 4 bases, J shed 4 bases, and the junction held 8 bases outside the gene matches. This CDR3 reads CASSSRTGGGLETQYF. The CDR3 nucleotides read TGTGCCAGCAGTTCTCGGACAGGGGGCGGGTTAGAGACCCAGTACTTC.

The chain carries TRBV2 and TRBJ1-3; 7 nucleotides line up with TRBD1. CDR1 and CDR2 (germline): SNHLY, FYNNEI. V lost 3 bases, J lost 8 bases, and 7 bases stayed unmatched. The CDR3 loop spans 14 amino acids. As DNA, the CDR3 is TGTGCCAGCAGTGAGAACAGGGGTTTGCACACCATATATTTT. Translated, it gives CASSENRGLHTIYF.

The chain uses TRBV7-9 and TRBJ2-7; a possible D gene is TRBD1 (6 bases). CDR3 size: 16 residues. Germline V gene data show CDR1 as SEHNR and CDR2 as FQNEAQ (reference sequence). V lost 5 bases and J 1 base, leaving 18 bases between the germline ends. The CDR3 coding sequence is TGTGCCAGCAGCCCAGCCACAGGGTTAAATTCCTACGAGCAGTACTTC. Protein sequence: CASSPATGLNSYEQYF.

The J gene is TRBJ1-1, the V gene TRBV19, with D possibly matching TRBD1 (6 bases). The CDR3 is 14 amino acids. The germline CDR1 and CDR2 sequences are LNHDA and SQIVND (reference sequence). V lost 5 bases to trimming and J lost 3 bases, with 13 bases between them. The CDR3 spells CASSPYRDDTEAFF. CDR3 sequence (DNA): TGTGCCAGTAGTCCCTACAGGGATGACACTGAAGCTTTCTTT.

The rearrangement joins TRBV9 to TRBJ2-3; the D is unclear. This CDR3 is built from 15 residues. V dropped 1 base and J dropped 1 base, with 10 bases sitting between them. Germline V gene lookup returns CDR1 SGDLS and CDR2 YYNGEE. The CDR3 protein is CASSVSSLGTDTQYF. For the CDR3, the DNA is TGTGCCAGCAGCGTATCGTCACTTGGCACAGATACGCAGTATTTT.

V and J are TRBV29-1 and TRBJ1-1; no reliable D call. From germline, CDR1 is SQVTM and CDR2 ANQGSEA. CDR3 size: 12 residues. V lost 6 bases to trimming and J lost 1 base, with 9 bases between them. In nucleotides, the CDR3 is TGCAGCGTAAACTTGAGGAACACTGAAGCTTTCTTT. Translating gives CSVNLRNTEAFF.

This rearrangement joins TRBV6-5 to TRBJ2-6; D is unclear. V lost 5 bases to trimming and J lost 0 bases, with 8 bases between them. The CDR3 is 15 residues long. The germline V gene has CDR1 MNHEY and CDR2 SVGAGI. Written as DNA, the CDR3 is TGTGCCAGCAGTAGGAGTGACTCTGGGGCCAACGTCCTGACTTTC. Amino acid sequence: CASSRSDSGANVLTF.

This clone was seen more than once but under ten times. This sequence joins TRBV3-1 (or the pseudogene TRBV3-2) and TRBJ1-3; a weak D match, TRBD1 (6 bases). The CDR3 has 14 amino acids. V gave up 7 bases and J gave up 1 base, with 11 bases separating them. Germline values: CDR1 LGHDT, CDR2 YNNKEL (reference sequence). The CDR3 spells CASTATGSGNTIYF. The CDR3 region has the DNA TGTGCCAGCACCGCTACAGGGTCTGGAAACACCATATATTTT.